This T cell receptor beta chain derives from a study of control samples from healthy donors and cancer patients. Per germline, CDR1 SEHNR and CDR2 FQNEAQ (reference sequence). The V and J ends lost 4 bases and 4 bases, in that order; junction bases with no gene match: 4. The CDR3 covers 14 residues. Libraries were prepared by immunoSEQ multiplex PCR; TCRdb keeps only in-frame clonotypes and omits some of them. This repertoire shows about 57,000 clones, around 93% found once; its top ten account for approximately 0.95%. The sequence came from a man younger than 40 with colorectal cancer. The chain couples TRBV7-9 to TRBJ2-7; 10 positions match TRBD1. Sequences were obtained from PBMCs. The CDR3 coding sequence is TGTGCCAGCAGCTCCGGGACAGGGGCATACGAGCAGTACTTC. It encodes CASSSGTGAYEQYF.